This is a list of T cell receptor beta chains from one sample in a study of shared clonotypes between healthy human individuals. Only in-frame clones appear in the TCRdb table, and some are missing; sequencing was by immunoSEQ multiplex PCR. This table has about 1,800,000 clones, approximately 94% appearing once. The sample taken for sequencing was naive CD8+ T cells sorted from blood. These receptors were obtained from a man in his late teens or twenties in good health. Both conserved end residues are part of each CDR3. The order of the fields is V gene, D gene, J gene, CDR3 DNA, CDR3 protein. The D gene is left open where the match is weak.

v_call: TRBV29-1
d_call: TRBD1
j_call: TRBJ2-3
cdr3_nt: TGCAGCGTTGAGACAGGGGGTACAGATACGCAGTATTTT
cdr3_aa: CSVETGGTDTQYF

v_call: TRBV11-2
d_call: -
j_call: TRBJ2-3
cdr3_nt: TGTGCCAGCAGCTTAATCCCCTCCCCGACGACAGATACGCAGTATTTT
cdr3_aa: CASSLIPSPTTDTQYF

v_call: TRBV16
d_call: -
j_call: TRBJ1-1
cdr3_nt: TGTGCCAGCAGCCACATCGGCTGGGATTCCATGAACACTGAAGCTTTCTTT
cdr3_aa: CASSHIGWDSMNTEAFF

v_call: TRBV29-1
d_call: TRBD1
j_call: TRBJ2-5
cdr3_nt: TGCAGCGCACTGACAGGGGGCGCGGGAGAGACCCAGTACTTC
cdr3_aa: CSALTGGAGETQYF

v_call: TRBV5-1
d_call: -
j_call: TRBJ2-2
cdr3_nt: TGCGCCAGCAGCCCCCAAGACCAGACCGGGGAGCTGTTTTTT
cdr3_aa: CASSPQDQTGELFF

v_call: TRBV5-4
d_call: -
j_call: TRBJ1-2
cdr3_nt: TGTGCCAGCAGCTATGAGGACAGCCTCTATGGCTACACCTTC
cdr3_aa: CASSYEDSLYGYTF

v_call: TRBV5-8
d_call: TRBD1
j_call: TRBJ2-5
cdr3_nt: TGTGCCAGCAGCTTGGAGGGGGCTGAGGAGACCCAGTACTTC
cdr3_aa: CASSLEGAEETQYF

v_call: TRBV10-3
d_call: TRBD2
j_call: TRBJ2-5
cdr3_nt: TGTGCCATCAGTGAGTCTCTACTAGCGGGAGCATCCCAAGAGACCCAGTACTTC
cdr3_aa: CAISESLLAGASQETQYF

v_call: TRBV28
d_call: -
j_call: TRBJ2-3
cdr3_nt: TGTGCCAGCAGTTTATCTGATACGCAGTATTTT
cdr3_aa: CASSLSDTQYF

v_call: TRBV7-9
d_call: TRBD1
j_call: TRBJ1-2
cdr3_nt: TGTGCCAGCAGTTATACAGGGGGCTCTAACTATGGCTACACCTTC
cdr3_aa: CASSYTGGSNYGYTF